This T cell receptor beta chain was observed in a study of blood T cell repertoires in COVID-19 (dated by TCRdb to 2019 to 2021). In the study overall: The collaborator samples originated in the United States, Italy and Spain and spanned the acute and convalescent phases of COVID-19. The material from the prospective study consisted of cDNA or gDNA derived from T cells, B-cell-depleted T cells, or PBMCs. The dataset comprised deeply sampled blood TCRbeta repertoires from subjects exposed to, actively infected with, or recovered from COVID-19. The repertoires were made available in a free public database intended to serve as a resource for research on the immune response to SARS-CoV-2. Samples were obtained from the ongoing ImmuneRACE study (first 160 participants) and from some 1,300 subjects provided by 6 global collaborators. The sample metadata nearly always contained a de-identified subject ID, COVID-19 status, age in years and sex. Where HLA class I and class II types were available, the types were taken from metadata supplied by the sample provider, not from assay-based typing. On the study overall, not on this receptor specifically: Clinical and demographic metadata were provided uncurated, with the amount varying by source and participant.

As for this clone: This receptor's antigen is unknown. No base qualities exist here, and no much larger clone lies one base off it.

One collaborating source in Seattle enrolled patients while the patients were actively infected and followed the patients over time throughout the course of disease. Each collaborating institution followed its own protocols to collect whole blood in K2EDTA tubes. For TCRbeta analysis, collaborators shipped samples in one of three forms: frozen whole blood, isolated PBMCs, or DNA extracted from either of those sample types. TCRbeta CDR3 regions were amplified from genomic DNA using the immunoSEQ Assay, a bias-controlled multiplex PCR. The authors' pipeline ran thus. Within the assay, amplification of reference gene primers was used to estimate how many nucleated cells each sample contained. Sequence reads were collapsed and filtered to measure the absolute abundance of every unique TCRbeta CDR3 rearrangement. For each sample, productive Simpson clonality was calculated as the square root of Simpson's diversity index over productive rearrangements. Sourced from immuneACCESS, this table was stored by TCRdb with only in-frame sequences that have V and J called. A share of the clones is absent; for the studies checked, an unresolved V gene accounts for under half, and the remainder has no known explanation. The V and J calls and clone size come from that table; D and trimming were worked out from the DNA. The sample has almost 400,000 clones on record, more than 75% of them singletons. The ten largest clones capture about 2.5% of the sample.

The CDR3 has 13 amino acids, counting the end cysteine and phenylalanine. Of the read, only the CDR3 DNA is kept; its 39 bases are in frame from base 1. CDR1 is given as SGDLS and CDR2 as YYNGEE, both from the germline V gene. The trim is 3 bases for V and 8 bases for J, with a gap of 14 bases between the germline ends. The chain is made from TRBV9 and TRBJ1-1; too little of a D gene remains to name it. Source material: peripheral blood. The TCR originated in a woman in her sixties with COVID-19, enrolled during active disease. The CDR3 has the sequence CASSATPVTEAFF. The DNA sequence follows: TGTGCCAGCAGCGCAACCCCGGTGACAGAAGCTTTCTTT.